The 4 T cell receptor beta chains in this list originate from one sample, sequenced in a study of identical twins. TCRdb independently ran MiXCR on the 5' RACE reads; one entry per CDR3 protein. The sample lists some 500,000 distinct CDR3 sequences, over 11% occurring once. The same specimen was also included in a second study, on yellow fever vaccine responses in identical twins.

The sample consisted of CD4+ T cells sorted from blood. These receptors originate from a woman aged 18-29 years in good health.

This chain joins TRBV4-3 and TRBJ2-4; TRBD2 matches at 12 bases. The CDR3 loop spans 18 amino acids. V shed 3 bases and J 1 base; nucleotides not matched to a gene: 7. In germline, CDR1 is LGHNA, CDR2 YSLEER. CDR3 loop: CASSQDNGTSGAKNIQYF. The CDR3 nucleotides read TGCGCCAGCAGCCAGGATAACGGGACTAGCGGGGCCAAAAACATTCAGTACTTC.

This clonotype was detected a few times. V gene TRBV2 combines with J gene TRBJ2-1, with a tentative D call TRBD1 (5 bases). V lost 6 bases, J lost 8 bases, and 17 bases lay in between. The CDR3 covers 14 residues. CDR1 and CDR2 (germline): SNHLY, FYNNEI. In DNA form, the CDR3 reads TGTGCCAGCAGGAAAGACAGTTCCTCTCATGAGCAGTTCTTC. This encodes CASRKDSSSHEQFF.

This clonotype was detected only a few times. This CDR3 reads CASSGRVEATEAFF. The CDR3 DNA is TGTGCCAGCTCGGGGAGGGTCGAGGCCACTGAAGCTTTCTTT. The genes are TRBV2 and TRBJ1-1; the D is unclear. Per germline, CDR1 SNHLY and CDR2 FYNNEI. V gave up 8 bases and J gave up 4 bases, with 17 bases separating them. The CDR3 contains 14 residues.

CDR3: CASSLELPVDSDTQYF. The CDR3, as DNA: TGTGCCAGCAGCTTGGAGCTCCCCGTCGATTCGGATACGCAGTATTTT. V and J are TRBV5-4 and TRBJ2-3, with D unclear. Germline CDR1 and CDR2: SGHNT and YYREEE (reference sequence). V shed 0 bases and J shed 6 bases, with 17 bases lying between them. This CDR3 comprises 16 residues.